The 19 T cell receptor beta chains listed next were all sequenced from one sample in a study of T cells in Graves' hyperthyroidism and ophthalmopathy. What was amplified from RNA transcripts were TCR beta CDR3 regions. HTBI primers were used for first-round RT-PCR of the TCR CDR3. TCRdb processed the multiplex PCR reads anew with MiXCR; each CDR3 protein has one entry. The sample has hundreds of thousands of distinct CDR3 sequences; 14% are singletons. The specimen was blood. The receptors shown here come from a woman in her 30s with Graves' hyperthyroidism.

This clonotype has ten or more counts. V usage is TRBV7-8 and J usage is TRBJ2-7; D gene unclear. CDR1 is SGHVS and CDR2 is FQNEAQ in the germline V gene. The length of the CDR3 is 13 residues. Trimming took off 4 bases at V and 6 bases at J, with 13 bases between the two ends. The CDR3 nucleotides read TGTGCCAGCAGCTCGGACCTCCTCAGCGAGCAGTACTTC. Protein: CASSSDLLSEQYF.

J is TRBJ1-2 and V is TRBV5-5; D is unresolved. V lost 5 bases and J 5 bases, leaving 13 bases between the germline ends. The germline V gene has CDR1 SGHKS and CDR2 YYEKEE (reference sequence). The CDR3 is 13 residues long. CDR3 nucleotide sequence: TGTGCCAGCAGTGAAATGCAAGGGTATGGCTACACCTTC. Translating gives CASSEMQGYGYTF. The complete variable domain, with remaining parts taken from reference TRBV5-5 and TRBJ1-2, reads DAGVTQSPTHLIKTRGQQVTLRCSPISGHKSVSWYQQVLGQGPQFIFQYYEKEERGRGNFPDRFSARQFPNYSSELNVNALLLGDSALYLCASSEMQGYGYTFGSGTRLTVV.

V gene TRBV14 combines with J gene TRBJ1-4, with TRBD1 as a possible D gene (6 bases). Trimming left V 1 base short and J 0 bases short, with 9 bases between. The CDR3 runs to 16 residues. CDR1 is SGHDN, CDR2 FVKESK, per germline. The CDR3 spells CASSQGRQATNEKLFF. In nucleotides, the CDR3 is TGTGCCAGCAGCCAAGGAAGACAGGCAACTAATGAAAAACTGTTTTTT.

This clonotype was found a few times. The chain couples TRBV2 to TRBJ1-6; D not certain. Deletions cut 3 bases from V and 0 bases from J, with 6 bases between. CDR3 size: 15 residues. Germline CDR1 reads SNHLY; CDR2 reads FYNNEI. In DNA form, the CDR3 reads TGTGCCAGCAGTGATGAGGGCTCCTATAATTCACCCCTCCACTTT. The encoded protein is CASSDEGSYNSPLHF.

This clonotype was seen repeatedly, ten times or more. The chain's CDR3 is CASSPRIGGETQYF. CDR3 nucleotides: TGTGCCAGCAGCCCCCGGATAGGAGGGGAGACCCAGTACTTC. The V gene is TRBV14, the J gene TRBJ2-5; D possibly corresponds to TRBD2 (6 bases). The CDR3 covers 14 residues. Germline-derived CDR1 and CDR2 are SGHDN and FVKESK. The V and J ends lost 4 bases and 5 bases respectively, with 14 bases between them. Drawing the rest from reference TRBV14 and TRBJ2-5, the complete variable domain is EAGVTQFPSHSVIEKGQTVTLRCDPISGHDNLYWYRRVMGKEIKFLLHFVKESKQDESGMPNNRFLAERTGGTYSTLKVQPAELEDSGVYFCASSPRIGGETQYFGPGTRLLVL.

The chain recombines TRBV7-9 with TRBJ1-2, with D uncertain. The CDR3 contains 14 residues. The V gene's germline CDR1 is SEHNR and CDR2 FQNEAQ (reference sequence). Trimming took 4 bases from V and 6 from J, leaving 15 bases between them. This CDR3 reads CASSSPGASDGYTF. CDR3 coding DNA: TGTGCCAGCAGCTCCCCGGGCGCGTCGGATGGCTACACCTTC.

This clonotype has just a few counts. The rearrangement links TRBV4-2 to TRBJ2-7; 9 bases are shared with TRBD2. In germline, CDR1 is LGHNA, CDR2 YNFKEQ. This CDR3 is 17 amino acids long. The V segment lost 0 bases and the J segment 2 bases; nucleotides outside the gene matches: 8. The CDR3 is CASSQDGGLAGAYEQYF. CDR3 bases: TGTGCCAGCAGCCAAGATGGTGGGTTAGCGGGGGCCTACGAGCAGTACTTC.

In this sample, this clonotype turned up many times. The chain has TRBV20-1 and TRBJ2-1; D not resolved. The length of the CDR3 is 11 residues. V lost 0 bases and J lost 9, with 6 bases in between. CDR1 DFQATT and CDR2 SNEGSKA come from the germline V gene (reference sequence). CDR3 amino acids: CSAREAVEQFF. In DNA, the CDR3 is TGCAGTGCTAGAGAGGCCGTTGAGCAGTTCTTC.

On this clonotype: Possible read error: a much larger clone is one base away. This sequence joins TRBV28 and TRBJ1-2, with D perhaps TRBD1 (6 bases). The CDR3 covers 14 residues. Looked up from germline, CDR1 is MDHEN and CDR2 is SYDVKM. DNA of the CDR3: TGTGCCGGCAGTAGGGGGGTGGATTTCTATGGCTACACCTTC. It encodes CAGSRGVDFYGYTF.

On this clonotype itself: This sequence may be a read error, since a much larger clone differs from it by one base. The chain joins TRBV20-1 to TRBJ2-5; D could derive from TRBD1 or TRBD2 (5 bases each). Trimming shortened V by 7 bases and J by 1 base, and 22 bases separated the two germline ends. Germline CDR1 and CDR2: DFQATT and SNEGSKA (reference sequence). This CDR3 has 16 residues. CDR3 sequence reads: CSVQQRDGSFQETQYF. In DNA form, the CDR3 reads TGCAGTGTCCAACAAAGGGACGGTAGTTTCCAAGAGACCCAGTACTTC.

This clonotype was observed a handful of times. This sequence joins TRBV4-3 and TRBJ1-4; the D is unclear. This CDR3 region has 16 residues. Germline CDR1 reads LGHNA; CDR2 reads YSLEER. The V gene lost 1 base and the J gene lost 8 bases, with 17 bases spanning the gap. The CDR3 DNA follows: TGCGCCAGCAGCCAAGCAATCTGGTGGACTTTGGAAAAACTGTTTTTT. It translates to CASSQAIWWTLEKLFF.

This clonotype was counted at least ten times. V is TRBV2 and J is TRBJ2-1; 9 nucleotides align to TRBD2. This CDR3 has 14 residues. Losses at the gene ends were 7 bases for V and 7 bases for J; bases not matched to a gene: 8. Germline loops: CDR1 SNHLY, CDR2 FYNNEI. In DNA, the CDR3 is TGTGCCAGCACTTTAGCGGGAGCGCGGAATGAGCAGTTCTTC. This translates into CASTLAGARNEQFF.

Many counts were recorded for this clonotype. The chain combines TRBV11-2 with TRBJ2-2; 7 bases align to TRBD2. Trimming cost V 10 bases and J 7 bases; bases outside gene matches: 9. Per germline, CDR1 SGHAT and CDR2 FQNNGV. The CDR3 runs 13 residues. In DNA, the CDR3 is TGTGCCATACGGGAGGTCCTGGGCGGGGAGCTGTTTTTT. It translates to CAIREVLGGELFF.

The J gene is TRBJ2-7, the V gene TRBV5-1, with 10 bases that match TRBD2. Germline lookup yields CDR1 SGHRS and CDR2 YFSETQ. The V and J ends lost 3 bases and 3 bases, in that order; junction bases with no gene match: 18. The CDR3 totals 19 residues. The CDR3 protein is CASSSPGTSETNWVYEQYF. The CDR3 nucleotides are TGCGCCAGCAGCTCGCCCGGGACTAGCGAAACAAACTGGGTCTACGAGCAGTACTTC. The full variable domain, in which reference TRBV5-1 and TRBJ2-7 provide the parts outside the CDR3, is KAGVTQTPRYLIKTRGQQVTLSCSPISGHRSVSWYQQTPGQGLQFLFEYFSETQRNKGNFPGRFSGRQFSNSRSEMNVSTLELGDSALYLCASSSPGTSETNWVYEQYFGPGTRLTVT.

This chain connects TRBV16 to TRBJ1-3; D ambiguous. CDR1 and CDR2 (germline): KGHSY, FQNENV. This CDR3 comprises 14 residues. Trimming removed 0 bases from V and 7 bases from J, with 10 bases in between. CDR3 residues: CASSQSPSSNTIYF. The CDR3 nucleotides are TGTGCCAGCAGCCAATCTCCCAGTAGCAACACCATATATTTT.

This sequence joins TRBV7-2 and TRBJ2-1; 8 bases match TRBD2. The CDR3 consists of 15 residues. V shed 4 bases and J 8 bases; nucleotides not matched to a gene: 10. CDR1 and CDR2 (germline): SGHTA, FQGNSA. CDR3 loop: CASSSTSATSDEQFF. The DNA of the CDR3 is TGTGCCAGCAGCTCGACTAGCGCAACAAGCGATGAGCAGTTCTTC.

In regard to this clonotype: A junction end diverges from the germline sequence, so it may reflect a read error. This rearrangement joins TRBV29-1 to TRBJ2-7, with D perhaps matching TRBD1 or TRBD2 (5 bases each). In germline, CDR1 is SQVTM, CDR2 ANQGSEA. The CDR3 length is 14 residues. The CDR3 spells CNVEDRGRSYEQYF. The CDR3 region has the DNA TGCAACGTTGAAGATCGGGGCAGGTCCTACGAGCAGTACTTC.

Here the CDR3 reads CASSSEGLNTEAFF. In DNA, the CDR3 is TGTGCCAGCAGCTCTGAGGGCTTGAACACTGAAGCTTTCTTT. The rearrangement joins TRBV5-4 to TRBJ1-1; D uncertain. This CDR3 region has 14 residues. From germline, CDR1 is SGHNT and CDR2 YYREEE (reference sequence). Deletions cut 3 bases from V and 0 bases from J, with 9 bases between.

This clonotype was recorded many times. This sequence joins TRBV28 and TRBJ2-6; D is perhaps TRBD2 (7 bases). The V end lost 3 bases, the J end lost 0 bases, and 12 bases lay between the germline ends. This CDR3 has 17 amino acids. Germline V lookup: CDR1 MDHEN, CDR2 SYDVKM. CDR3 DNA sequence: TGTGCCAGCAGTTTCAGCGGGACAAACTCTGGGGCCAACGTCCTGACTTTC. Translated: CASSFSGTNSGANVLTF.